The 12 T cell receptor beta chains below come from one sample, sequenced in a study of cytotoxic CD8 clonotypes in ibrutinib-treated CLL. Data came from immunoSEQ multiplex PCR; TCRdb stores just in-frame clones and leaves some out. This sample has approximately 160,000 clones, with about 88% found just once. The sample here was PBMCs, taken at disease progression, from a patient treated with ibrutinib. The receptors here all came from a human donor with chronic lymphocytic leukemia.

The chain couples TRBV7-3 to TRBJ1-3, with a weak D call TRBD1 (5 bases). Trimming left V 3 bases short and J 3 bases short, with 9 bases between. The CDR3 totals 14 residues. The germline V gene encodes CDR1 SGHTA and CDR2 FQGTGA. The CDR3 sequence: CASSFARGGNTIYF. The CDR3 DNA sequence: TGTGCCAGCAGCTTTGCTAGGGGTGGAAACACCATATATTTT.

The V call is TRBV2, the J call TRBJ2-1, with a tentative D call TRBD2 (6 bases). The CDR3 is 14 residues long. Trimming took 6 bases from V and 0 from J, leaving 9 bases between them. Germline loops: CDR1 SNHLY, CDR2 FYNNEI. CDR3 coding DNA: TGTGCCAGCAGGCGGGACCACTCCTACAATGAGCAGTTCTTC. It codes for CASRRDHSYNEQFF.

V usage is TRBV7-9 and J usage is TRBJ2-3; no clear D gene. CDR1 is SEHNR, CDR2 FQNEAQ, per germline (reference sequence). V was trimmed by 1 base and J by 6 bases, leaving 5 bases between them. The CDR3 runs to 12 residues. The CDR3 region is CASSLGPDTQYF. The DNA for the CDR3 is TGTGCCAGCAGCTTAGGACCGGATACGCAGTATTTT.

The chain recombines TRBV5-1 with TRBJ1-1, with D hard to call. The CDR3 has 15 residues. V was pared by 0 bases and J by 4 bases, with 13 bases between. CDR1 SGHRS and CDR2 YFSETQ come from the germline V gene. CDR3 DNA sequence: TGCGCCAGCAGCTTGGAAAGACAACCAAGCACTGAAGCTTTCTTT. It codes for CASSLERQPSTEAFF.

This CDR3 reads CASSSLAGGPYEQFF. Here the CDR3 DNA reads TGTGCCAGCAGCTCACTAGCGGGAGGGCCCTATGAGCAGTTCTTC. The chain carries TRBV6-1 and TRBJ2-1, with 13 nucleotides matching TRBD2. The V segment lost 6 bases and the J segment 8 bases; nucleotides outside the gene matches: 7. Germline V gene sequence: CDR1 MNHNS, CDR2 SASEGT. The CDR3 loop spans 15 amino acids.

The CDR3 protein is CASSLWGTGNTEAFF. As DNA, the CDR3 is TGCGCCAGCAGCTTGTGGGGAACGGGGAACACTGAAGCTTTCTTT. The chain links TRBV5-1 to TRBJ1-1, with D unclear. The CDR3 is 15 amino acids. The germline CDR1 and CDR2 sequences are SGHRS and YFSETQ. Trimming removed 1 base at V and 1 base at J, with 11 bases between.

The chain couples TRBV9 to TRBJ2-5; D might be TRBD1 or TRBD2, each matching 5 bases. Germline loops: CDR1 SGDLS, CDR2 YYNGEE. V was clipped by 0 bases and J by 5 bases, with 20 bases between them. The CDR3 is 17 residues long. CDR3 in DNA: TGTGCCAGCAGCGTAGGGAAGTATGGGACGCGACGGGAGACCCAGTACTTC. It codes for CASSVGKYGTRRETQYF.

This sequence joins TRBV29-1 and TRBJ2-7; D ambiguous. This CDR3 has 13 amino acids. Germline values: CDR1 SQVTM, CDR2 ANQGSEA. Trimming took off 3 bases at V and 4 bases at J, with 13 bases between the two ends. CDR3 sequence: CSVDTAGDYEQYF. The CDR3 nucleotides read TGCAGCGTTGACACGGCAGGAGATTACGAGCAGTACTTC.

With regard to this clone: Other nucleotide sequences in the sample specify the same CDR3. The chain employs TRBV7-2 and TRBJ2-5, with TRBD1 matching 7 bases. CDR1 is SGHTA, CDR2 FQGNSA, per germline. The CDR3 is made up of 15 amino acids. The V gene end was trimmed by 2 bases and the J gene end by 4 bases; junction bases not matched to a gene: 7. The DNA for the CDR3 is TGTGCCAGCAGCTTAAGGGGGCCCCAGGGAGAGACCCAGTACTTC. As protein: CASSLRGPQGETQYF.

CDR3 nucleotides: TGTGCCAGTAGTATACGGGGGGTGACCGGGGAGCTGTTTTTT. Its protein product is CASSIRGVTGELFF. The chain carries TRBV19 and TRBJ2-2, with TRBD2 matching over 7 bases. This CDR3 spans 14 amino acids. V was pared by 2 bases and J by 5 bases, with 2 bases of the junction left unmatched. Germline values: CDR1 LNHDA, CDR2 SQIVND (reference sequence).

The rearrangement joins TRBV10-3 to TRBJ2-7; TRBD2 agrees at 9 bases. There are 19 residues in the CDR3. V trimming: 0 bases; J trimming: 0 bases; junction bases outside the gene matches: 12. In germline, CDR1 is ENHRY, CDR2 SYGVKD. CDR3 in amino acids: CAISESNPTSGFLSYEQYF. In nucleotides, the CDR3 is TGTGCCATCAGTGAGTCTAATCCGACTAGCGGCTTCCTCTCCTACGAGCAGTACTTC.

The rearrangement uses TRBV7-2 and TRBJ1-1; tentatively, D is TRBD1 (6 bases). Germline V gene sequence: CDR1 SGHTA, CDR2 FQGNSA. The CDR3 is made up of 13 amino acids. V lost 0 bases and J lost 8, with 10 bases in between. The CDR3 sequence is CASSLAGTTEAFF. In nucleotides, the CDR3 is TGTGCCAGCAGCTTAGCCGGGACAACAGAAGCTTTCTTT.